A selection of T cell receptor beta chains follows, all from one sample in a study of early stage breast cancer tumors. Measured with immunoSEQ multiplex PCR; TCRdb has only the in-frame clones, and not every one. The repertoire holds 8,500 to 10,000 clones, with under 80% as singletons. Sequencing input: normal breast tissue next to the tumor. These receptors were taken from a person aged 40-50 years with breast cancer. Both conserved end residues are part of each CDR3. A D gene is named only where the DNA matches it firmly. The size entry is marked missing in some rows and otherwise reads once, few, many or a size class.

j_call: TRBJ1-4
v_call: TRBV15
clone_size: few
d_call: NA
cdr3_aa: CATSRDSWQKKVEKLFF
cdr3_nt: TGTGCCACCAGCAGAGATTCCTGGCAGAAGAAGGTGGAAAAACTGTTTTTT

j_call: TRBJ2-1
v_call: TRBV6-1
clone_size: NA
d_call: TRBD2
cdr3_aa: CASRVGLAESNEQFF
cdr3_nt: TGTGCCAGCAGGGTGGGACTAGCGGAGTCCAATGAGCAGTTCTTC

j_call: TRBJ2-5
v_call: TRBV7-9
clone_size: NA
d_call: NA
cdr3_aa: CASSHPVGQETQYF
cdr3_nt: TGTGCCAGCAGCCACCCGGTCGGCCAAGAGACCCAGTACTTC

j_call: TRBJ2-7
v_call: TRBV5-1
clone_size: NA
d_call: NA
cdr3_aa: CASSLDSASSYEQYF
cdr3_nt: TGCGCCAGCAGCTTGGACAGTGCAAGCTCCTACGAGCAGTACTTC

j_call: TRBJ2-1
v_call: TRBV5-1
clone_size: NA
d_call: NA
cdr3_aa: CASSLGPTGRDNEQFF
cdr3_nt: TGCGCCAGCAGCTTGGGGCCTACGGGCAGGGACAATGAGCAGTTCTTC

j_call: TRBJ2-1
v_call: TRBV6-1
clone_size: few
d_call: TRBD2
cdr3_aa: CASSDTSGSYNEQFF
cdr3_nt: TGTGCCAGCAGTGATACTAGCGGGTCCTACAATGAGCAGTTCTTC

j_call: TRBJ2-7
v_call: TRBV7-2
clone_size: NA
d_call: NA
cdr3_aa: CASSLEGTSTYEQYF
cdr3_nt: TGTGCCAGCAGCTTAGAAGGGACTTCTACCTACGAGCAGTACTTC

j_call: TRBJ1-1
v_call: TRBV5-1
clone_size: NA
d_call: TRBD1
cdr3_aa: CASSLGQGAGNTEAFF
cdr3_nt: TGCGCCAGCAGCTTGGGACAGGGGGCCGGGAACACTGAAGCTTTCTTT

j_call: TRBJ2-1
v_call: TRBV7-3
clone_size: NA
d_call: NA
cdr3_aa: CASSLSRASDEQFF
cdr3_nt: TGTGCCAGCAGCTTAAGCAGGGCATCGGATGAGCAGTTCTTC

j_call: TRBJ2-2
v_call: TRBV2
clone_size: NA
d_call: TRBD2
cdr3_aa: CASSASGTSGELFF
cdr3_nt: TGTGCCAGCTCGGCTAGCGGGACGTCGGGGGAGCTGTTTTTT

j_call: TRBJ1-1
v_call: TRBV10-2
clone_size: few
d_call: NA
cdr3_aa: CANIGTLKGRTLPEAFF
cdr3_nt: TGCGCCAACATTGGGACATTGAAAGGACGGACGCTACCCGAAGCTTTCTTT

j_call: TRBJ2-7
v_call: TRBV4-2
clone_size: few
d_call: TRBD2
cdr3_aa: CASSPTSGSSYEQYF
cdr3_nt: TGTGCCAGCAGCCCCACTAGCGGGAGCTCCTACGAGCAGTACTTC

j_call: TRBJ2-5
v_call: TRBV5-5
clone_size: NA
d_call: NA
cdr3_aa: CASSLGRSGAETQYF
cdr3_nt: TGTGCCAGCAGCTTGGGCAGATCTGGGGCAGAGACCCAGTACTTC

j_call: TRBJ2-2
v_call: TRBV6-6
clone_size: NA
d_call: NA
cdr3_aa: CASSPISTGELFF
cdr3_nt: TGTGCCAGCAGTCCGATTTCCACCGGGGAGCTGTTTTTT

j_call: TRBJ2-7
v_call: TRBV5-4
clone_size: once
d_call: TRBD2
cdr3_aa: CASSLDTLAGAEQYF
cdr3_nt: TGTGCCAGCAGCTTGGATACCCTAGCGGGGGCTGAGCAGTACTTC

j_call: TRBJ2-1
v_call: TRBV27
clone_size: NA
d_call: TRBD2
cdr3_aa: CASSLDSSGYEQFF
cdr3_nt: TGTGCCAGCAGTTTGGACTCTAGCGGATATGAGCAGTTCTTC

j_call: TRBJ1-2
v_call: TRBV4-1
clone_size: NA
d_call: NA
cdr3_aa: CASSQEPGYGYTF
cdr3_nt: TGCGCCAGCAGCCAAGAACCGGGCTATGGCTACACCTTC

j_call: TRBJ2-1
v_call: TRBV30
clone_size: NA
d_call: NA
cdr3_aa: CAWSPVLYNEQFF
cdr3_nt: TGTGCCTGGAGTCCAGTTCTATACAATGAGCAGTTCTTC

j_call: TRBJ2-7
v_call: TRBV6-1
clone_size: NA
d_call: NA
cdr3_aa: CASSEFSVTYEQYF
cdr3_nt: TGTGCCAGCAGTGAATTTAGTGTCACCTACGAGCAGTACTTC

j_call: TRBJ2-1
v_call: TRBV7-2
clone_size: NA
d_call: NA
cdr3_aa: CASSLVQGGKDEQFF
cdr3_nt: TGTGCCAGCAGCTTAGTACAGGGAGGTAAAGATGAGCAGTTCTTC

j_call: TRBJ2-3
v_call: TRBV30
clone_size: NA
d_call: TRBD2
cdr3_aa: CAWSRAGASTDTQYF
cdr3_nt: TGTGCCTGGAGCAGGGCGGGAGCCAGCACAGATACGCAGTATTTT

j_call: TRBJ1-2
v_call: TRBV19
clone_size: NA
d_call: NA
cdr3_aa: CASSQSLGGGYTF
cdr3_nt: TGTGCCAGTAGTCAGTCTCTTGGGGGGGGCTACACCTTC

j_call: TRBJ2-5
v_call: TRBV10-3
clone_size: NA
d_call: NA
cdr3_aa: CAIKGAGQETQYF
cdr3_nt: TGTGCCATCAAAGGAGCGGGCCAAGAGACCCAGTACTTC

j_call: TRBJ2-3
v_call: TRBV2
clone_size: NA
d_call: TRBD2
cdr3_aa: CASKAGALLSGADTQYF
cdr3_nt: TGTGCCAGCAAAGCGGGAGCCTTATTGAGCGGGGCAGATACGCAGTATTTT

j_call: TRBJ1-1
v_call: TRBV19
clone_size: NA
d_call: NA
cdr3_aa: CASSPTARGGGRTEAFF
cdr3_nt: TGTGCCAGTAGTCCTACCGCCAGGGGCGGGGGGAGAACTGAAGCTTTCTTT

j_call: TRBJ2-1
v_call: TRBV4-2
clone_size: few
d_call: TRBD2
cdr3_aa: CASSLIAGVGNEQFF
cdr3_nt: TGTGCCAGCAGCCTCATAGCGGGGGTGGGGAATGAGCAGTTCTTC

j_call: TRBJ2-1
v_call: TRBV10-3
clone_size: NA
d_call: NA
cdr3_aa: CAISESETRYNEQFF
cdr3_nt: TGTGCCATCAGTGAATCCGAGACTAGGTACAATGAGCAGTTCTTC

j_call: TRBJ1-5
v_call: TRBV7-3
clone_size: NA
d_call: NA
cdr3_aa: CASSLGGAPKNQPQHF
cdr3_nt: TGTGCCAGCAGCCTAGGGGGGGCCCCTAAGAATCAGCCCCAGCATTTT

j_call: TRBJ1-1
v_call: TRBV18
clone_size: few
d_call: TRBD1
cdr3_aa: CASSPGPVTGAEAFF
cdr3_nt: TGTGCCAGCTCACCCGGGCCGGTGACAGGGGCTGAAGCTTTCTTT

j_call: TRBJ2-7
v_call: TRBV5-4
clone_size: NA
d_call: NA
cdr3_aa: CASSPGLIYEQYF
cdr3_nt: TGTGCCAGCAGCCCGGGACTTATCTACGAGCAGTACTTC

j_call: TRBJ2-5
v_call: TRBV6-1
clone_size: NA
d_call: TRBD2
cdr3_aa: CASRTSGFKETQYF
cdr3_nt: TGTGCCAGCAGGACTAGCGGGTTCAAAGAGACCCAGTACTTC

j_call: TRBJ2-2
v_call: TRBV7-9
clone_size: few
d_call: TRBD2
cdr3_aa: CASSPGTSGTTGELFF
cdr3_nt: TGTGCCAGCAGCCCCGGGACTAGCGGGACGACCGGGGAGCTGTTTTTT

j_call: TRBJ1-2
v_call: TRBV7-2
clone_size: few
d_call: NA
cdr3_aa: CASSPSRTVPYGYTF
cdr3_nt: TGTGCCAGCAGCCCTTCCAGGACAGTGCCCTATGGCTACACCTTC

j_call: TRBJ1-5
v_call: TRBV4-2
clone_size: NA
d_call: NA
cdr3_aa: CASRIGVGNQPQHF
cdr3_nt: TGTGCCAGCAGAATAGGGGTAGGCAATCAGCCCCAGCATTTT

j_call: TRBJ2-7
v_call: TRBV5-4
clone_size: NA
d_call: NA
cdr3_aa: CASSGPGPTSDEQYF
cdr3_nt: TGTGCCAGCAGCGGGCCGGGACCCACCTCTGATGAGCAGTACTTC